This record concerns one T cell receptor beta chain sequence. Using immunoSEQ multiplex PCR, the repertoire was profiled, and TCRdb retains in-frame clones only, with some absent. The repertoire holds 300,000 to 400,000 clones, with about 93% as singletons. Time point denoted: blood from clinic visit 5 months post-surgery; TSC patient then seizure free. The sequenced cases were selected for having the highest brain T cell transcript signatures. This sample was taken from a study of brain T cells in children with intractable seizures. Germline CDR1 GTSNPN, CDR2 SVGIG (reference sequence). The CDR3 runs 16 residues. Deletions cut 0 bases from V and 5 bases from J, with 19 bases between.

This clonotype was obtained from a boy younger than two with tuberous sclerosis and intractable seizures. The chain couples TRBV30 to TRBJ1-2; maybe TRBD1 (5 bases). The sample was peripheral blood, taken more than 4 months after surgery. The CDR3 is CAWSVGSLGRSYGYTF. Written as DNA, the CDR3 is TGTGCCTGGAGTGTAGGTTCACTGGGGCGGTCGTATGGCTACACCTTC.